These T cell receptor beta chains were read from a single sample in a study of tumor-infiltrating lymphocytes in oesophageal squamous cell carcinoma. TCRdb re-called the PCR reads through MiXCR, storing one row per CDR3 protein. The sample lists about 20,000 distinct CDR3 sequences, around two fifths seen once, with under 30% in the top ten. The sequenced sample consisted of esophageal tumor tissue. The receptors shown here come from a male donor with esophageal squamous cell carcinoma. The CDR3 runs from the conserved cysteine through the conserved F or W. The D gene is left open where the match is weak. Size is stated for part of the rows, as once, few or many counts, or as a class when the clone is expanded.

V: TRBV7-2; D: TRBD1; J: TRBJ2-6; size: many; CDR3: CASSLNQGGAGANVLTF; DNA: TGTGCCAGCAGCTTAAATCAAGGGGGCGCTGGGGCCAACGTCCTGACTTTC
V: TRBV6-9; D: .; J: TRBJ2-2; size: .; CDR3: CASRTGTNTGELFF; DNA: TGTGCCAGCAGAACGGGAACGAACACCGGGGAGCTGTTTTTT
V: TRBV7-2; D: .; J: TRBJ2-3; size: .; CDR3: CASSFLGRAPDTQYF; DNA: TGTGCCAGCAGCTTTCTCGGGAGAGCCCCAGATACGCAGTATTTT
V: TRBV7-6; D: .; J: TRBJ2-7; size: .; CDR3: CASSSGTYEQYF; DNA: TGTGCCAGCAGCAGCGGAACCTACGAGCAGTACTTC
V: TRBV7-3; D: .; J: TRBJ2-5; size: few; CDR3: CASSLWSGPQETQYF; DNA: TGTGCCAGCAGCTTATGGTCAGGGCCGCAAGAGACCCAGTACTTC
V: TRBV27; D: .; J: TRBJ2-5; size: .; CDR3: CASSLRWSYNEQYF; DNA: TGTGCCAGCAGTTTACGGTGGTCCTACAATGAGCAGTACTTC
V: TRBV7-3; D: .; J: TRBJ2-1; size: .; CDR3: CASSITRDTRANEQFF; DNA: TGTGCCAGCAGCATCACCCGGGACACTAGAGCCAATGAGCAGTTCTTC
V: TRBV30; D: .; J: TRBJ1-2; size: .; CDR3: CAWSVLSGNGYTF; DNA: TGTGCCTGGAGTGTACTATCAGGGAATGGCTACACCTTC
V: TRBV7-3; D: TRBD1; J: TRBJ2-5; size: .; CDR3: CASEGTGEETQYF; DNA: TGTGCCAGCGAGGGCACAGGGGAAGAGACCCAGTACTTC
V: TRBV2; D: .; J: TRBJ2-1; size: .; CDR3: CASRALGETQFF; DNA: TGTGCCAGCAGGGCACTTGGAGAGACCCAGTTCTTC
V: TRBV7-9; D: .; J: TRBJ2-1; size: few; CDR3: CASSFTWSSYNEQFF; DNA: TGTGCCAGCAGCTTTACATGGAGCTCCTACAATGAGCAGTTCTTC
V: TRBV11-2; D: TRBD2; J: TRBJ2-5; size: once; CDR3: CASSSTGRAFQETQYF; DNA: TGTGCCAGCAGCTCCACCGGGAGGGCCTTCCAAGAGACCCAGTACTTC
V: TRBV27; D: TRBD1; J: TRBJ1-5; size: .; CDR3: CASRDRVYSHQPQHF; DNA: TGTGCCAGCAGAGACAGGGTGTATAGCCATCAGCCCCAGCATTTT
V: TRBV7-2; D: .; J: TRBJ2-1; size: .; CDR3: CASSLVAGSSYNEQFF; DNA: TGTGCCAGCAGCTTAGTGGCAGGTTCTTCCTACAATGAGCAGTTCTTC
V: TRBV7-8; D: .; J: TRBJ1-4; size: .; CDR3: CASSLSGVATNEKLFF; DNA: TGTGCCAGCAGCTTAAGTGGCGTTGCAACTAATGAAAAACTGTTTTTT
V: TRBV27; D: .; J: TRBJ1-5; size: many; CDR3: CASSLRGGSNQPQHF; DNA: TGTGCCAGCAGTTTAAGGGGGGGTAGCAATCAGCCCCAGCATTTT
V: TRBV5-1; D: .; J: TRBJ2-7; size: few; CDR3: CASYTGGGPYEQYF; DNA: TGCGCCAGCTACACGGGAGGGGGCCCCTACGAGCAGTACTTC
V: TRBV18; D: TRBD2; J: TRBJ2-3; size: many; CDR3: CASSPLLAGLAGTDTQYF; DNA: TGTGCCAGCTCACCTCTTCTAGCGGGGTTAGCGGGCACAGATACGCAGTATTTT
V: TRBV6-8; D: TRBD1; J: TRBJ2-4; size: .; CDR3: CASSEPGQGAYNEQYF; DNA: TGTGCCAGCAGCGAACCCGGACAGGGGGCCTACAATGAGCAGTACTTC
V: TRBV6-1; D: .; J: TRBJ2-5; size: few; CDR3: CASSEALRLETQYF; DNA: TGTGCCAGCAGTGAAGCGCTAAGGTTAGAGACCCAGTACTTC
V: TRBV6-5; D: TRBD1; J: TRBJ2-7; size: .; CDR3: CASSYGTVYEQYF; DNA: TGTGCCAGCAGTTACGGGACAGTCTACGAGCAGTACTTC
V: TRBV5-1; D: .; J: TRBJ2-3; size: few; CDR3: CASSRASTDTQYF; DNA: TGCGCCAGCAGCAGGGCTTCCACAGATACGCAGTATTTT
V: TRBV7-9; D: TRBD2; J: TRBJ2-7; size: medium-sized; CDR3: CASSPGTSALPYEQYF; DNA: TGTGCCAGCAGCCCAGGGACTAGCGCCTTACCCTACGAGCAGTACTTC
V: TRBV7-2; D: .; J: TRBJ2-2; size: .; CDR3: CASSPVSAANTGELFF; DNA: TGTGCCAGCAGCCCCGTATCGGCCGCGAACACCGGGGAGCTGTTTTTT
V: TRBV10-2; D: .; J: TRBJ1-2; size: many; CDR3: CASSESAEVGGYTF; DNA: TGCGCCAGCAGTGAGTCGGCGGAAGTAGGAGGCTACACCTTC
V: TRBV5-6; D: TRBD1; J: TRBJ1-2; size: many; CDR3: CASSLAPTGDYGYTF; DNA: TGTGCCAGCAGCTTGGCCCCGACAGGGGACTATGGCTACACCTTC
V: TRBV7-2; D: TRBD2; J: TRBJ2-1; size: .; CDR3: CASSYSGTTQKQFF; DNA: TGTGCCAGCAGCTACTCCGGGACTACACAGAAGCAGTTCTTC
V: TRBV12-3/TRBV12-4; D: TRBD1; J: TRBJ1-6; size: many; CDR3: CASSTQGGSPLHF; DNA: TGTGCCAGCAGTACCCAGGGGGGTTCACCCCTCCACTTT
V: TRBV28; D: .; J: TRBJ2-1; size: .; CDR3: CASSLGREQFF; DNA: TGTGCCAGCAGTTTGGGTCGTGAGCAGTTCTTC
V: TRBV7-2; D: TRBD1; J: TRBJ1-2; size: few; CDR3: CASSSQTGTVRDYGYTF; DNA: TGTGCCAGCAGCTCGCAAACCGGGACAGTTAGGGACTATGGCTACACCTTC
V: TRBV18; D: .; J: TRBJ2-3; size: many; CDR3: CASSPRADTQYF; DNA: TGTGCCAGCTCACCCCGGGCGGATACGCAGTATTTT